Included here is one TCR beta chain sequence, with context. There are a few counts of this clonotype. Its antigen is not yet known. There are no base qualities to consult, and no much larger clone falls within one base. The sample comes from a study of early T cells in non-severe SARS-CoV-2 infection (dated by TCRdb to about 2021). Study-level background: Bulk RNA from unsorted whole blood was used for TCR sequencing, so alpha and beta chains could not be paired.

Library generation was performed with 5' RACE. Reads for this sample came from a NextSeq 500. Unique molecular identifiers were attached to individual cDNA molecules in the TCR library protocol so that sequencing error and PCR bias could be corrected. TCR alpha and beta chains were both sequenced, and the abundances of alpha and beta sequences in each sample were closely correlated with each other. In the paper's pipeline: Decombinator V4 was used to annotate the V gene, J gene and CDR3 of the TCR sequences. Expanded TCRs were defined as changing significantly between any two time points under a Poisson model with p below 0.0001. TCR abundances were normalised to the total number of TCRs sequenced in each sample and reported as counts per million. MAIT TCRs were defined by TRAV1-2 paired with TRAJ12, TRAJ20 or TRAJ33, and iNKT TCRs by TRAV10 paired with TRAJ18. VDJdb, accessed 1 November 2021, was searched for CMV, EBV and SARS-CoV-2 annotated TCRs, excluding TCRs annotated for multiple antigens. In TCRdb, the public reads were trimmed at Q25 with fastp and aligned with MiXCR, with productive beta chains retained. Here each entry gathers all rows of one CDR3 protein and keeps the most common genes and DNA. The V and J calls and clone size come from TCRdb's table, not from the authors' own analysis. Here the sample has about 89,000 distinct CDR3 sequences; about 15% occur a single time. The ten largest clones add up to approximately 0.5% of the sample.

Including the terminal cysteine and phenylalanine, the CDR3 comprises 18 residues. The entry retains the CDR3 DNA only, 54 bases that are in frame from base 1. CDR1 and CDR2 are drawn from the germline V gene (reference sequence): DFQATT, SNEGSKA. The germline ends are 23 bases apart after V is trimmed by 2 bases and J by 1 base. General findings and caveats noted by the study authors: Matching against VDJdb was skewed toward anti-spike CD8 responses, likely underestimated virus-specific expansions, and missed private and CD4 specificities.

The study was a case-control design nested within a healthcare worker cohort in London, UK, with weekly nasopharyngeal swab PCR tests and blood sampling. Healthcare workers were recruited during the week of the UK lockdown, between 23 and 31 March 2020, and followed weekly for up to roughly 15 weeks. The sample taken for sequencing was whole blood. The V gene is TRBV20-1 and the J gene is TRBJ2-5; the D region possibly corresponds to TRBD2 (5 bases align). The source of this sequence is an adult who was a healthcare worker with PCR-confirmed SARS-CoV-2 infection or an uninfected control (not recorded which). The CDR3: CSARTEAGQPRFQETQYF. Here is the DNA: TGCAGTGCTAGAACCGAGGCGGGTCAGCCCAGATTCCAAGAGACCCAGTACTTC.